The 2 T cell receptor beta chains in this list originate from one sample, sequenced in a study of tumor-infiltrating lymphocytes in primary liver carcinoma. The input was roughly 0.5 ug total RNA; TCR beta cDNA was made from it with a constant-region primer. Amplification in three nested multiplex PCR rounds with slightly modified ARM-PCR gave rise to TCR beta libraries. TRBV1-TRBV30 forward primers paired with a C-beta reverse primer drove the first two PCR rounds, approximately 11 cycles each. TCRdb re-analysed the multiplex PCR reads in MiXCR, keeping a single row per CDR3 protein. The sample lists 300,000 to 350,000 distinct CDR3 sequences; 65% were seen once. Unsorted whole blood supplied the RNA, and germline DNA was extracted too. The source material was peripheral blood. Every receptor here comes from a man in his forties with primary liver carcinoma and hepatitis B virus infection.

Concerning this clonotype: A much larger clone is a single base away; this may be a read error. This chain links TRBV6-1 with TRBJ2-7; D not certain. The germline CDR1 and CDR2 sequences are MNHNS and SASEGT. This CDR3 is 15 amino acids long. The CDR3: CASSEALPSSCEQYF. CDR3 bases: TGTGCCAGCAGTGAAGCGCTGCCCAGCTCCTGCGAGCAGTACTTC.

On this clonotype: A much larger clone lies one base from this, so it may be a read error. The chain uses TRBV12-3 or TRBV12-4 and TRBJ1-1; 8 positions agree with TRBD1. There are 14 residues in the CDR3. The CDR3 here is CASSLTGGGTETFF. The CDR3 region has the DNA TGTGCCAGCAGTTTAACAGGGGGGGGAACTGAAACTTTCTTT.